This passage covers 27 T cell receptor beta chains from one sample sequenced in a study of untreated major depressive disorder. Whole-study findings and limits: Depressed patients' CD4+ T cells carried increased TRBV05-01 (Vbeta 5.1) usage versus control CD4+ T cells.

Antigens for these TCRs are unknown. Generated by immunoSEQ multiplex PCR, the TCRdb table keeps only in-frame clones and is missing some. Of more than 15,000 clones detected, more than 85% appear once; the ten largest clones hold 0.55% to 0.75%. The specimen was CD4+ T cells from PBMCs. The receptors originated from a woman aged 40 to 49 with major depressive disorder.

The CDR3 DNA reads as TGTGCCAGCAGCGTAGATCGATATTCCGAGACCCAGTACTTC. Protein product: CASSVDRYSETQYF. The V call is TRBV9, the J call TRBJ2-5; D gene ambiguous. CDR1 SGDLS and CDR2 YYNGEE come from the germline V gene. Between the trimmed V and J ends, which lost 0 bases and 5 bases, there was a span of 11 bases. CDR3 size: 14 residues.

The rearrangement joins TRBV28 to TRBJ1-2; D is perhaps TRBD1 (6 bases). Per the germline V gene, CDR1 is MDHEN and CDR2 is SYDVKM. V dropped 6 bases and J dropped 7 bases, with 15 bases sitting between them. The CDR3 totals 13 residues. In DNA, the CDR3 is TGTGCCAGCAGCCCCTCGGGGGGCGTTGGCTACACCTTC. The encoded protein is CASSPSGGVGYTF.

Written as DNA, the CDR3 is TGTGCCAGCAGCTTGGCCTCTTCCGGTACGCAGTATTTT. Protein product: CASSLASSGTQYF. The chain recombines TRBV5-6 with TRBJ2-3; D not certain. The CDR3 is 13 residues long. Trimming pared 0 bases from V and 8 bases from J, leaving 10 bases between. CDR1 and CDR2 (germline): SGHDT, YYEEEE. Full variable domain (rest looked up from reference TRBV5-6 and TRBJ2-3): DAGVTQSPTHLIKTRGQQVTLRCSPKSGHDTVSWYQQALGQGPQFIFQYYEEEERQRGNFPDRFSGHQFPNYSSELNVNALLLGDSALYLCASSLASSGTQYFGPGTRLTVL.

The gene calls are TRBV28 and TRBJ2-3; D is unresolved. Germline-derived CDR1 and CDR2 are MDHEN and SYDVKM. The ends were cut back, 2 bases at V and 1 base at J, with 13 bases in the middle. The CDR3 consists of 16 residues. CDR3 nucleotides: TGTGCCAGCAGTTTAGACCGCCTAGTCGGCACAGATACGCAGTATTTT. As protein: CASSLDRLVGTDTQYF.

This clone has only one observation. The chain has TRBV6-5 and TRBJ2-7, with D possibly matching TRBD1 (6 bases). The CDR3 covers 14 residues. CDR1 MNHEY and CDR2 SVGAGI come from the germline V gene. Trimming shortened V by 0 bases and J by 2 bases, and 8 bases separated the two germline ends. The CDR3 sequence: CASSYSDSAYEQYF. The CDR3, as DNA: TGTGCCAGCAGTTACTCGGACAGTGCCTACGAGCAGTACTTC.

V gene TRBV18 combines with J gene TRBJ1-1; D call uncertain. Germline V CDR1 and CDR2: KGHSH, LQKENI. The V and J ends lost 3 bases and 2 bases respectively, with 4 bases between them. The CDR3 totals 12 residues. CDR3 nucleotides: TGTGCCAGCTCACCCAGCAACACTGAAGCTTTCTTT. It yields the protein CASSPSNTEAFF. The variable domain in full, with the rest retrieved from reference TRBV18 and TRBJ1-1, is NAGVMQNPRHLVRRRGQEARLRCSPMKGHSHVYWYRQLPEEGLKFMVYLQKENIIDESGMPKERFSAEFPKEGPSILRIQQVVRGDSAAYFCASSPSNTEAFFGQGTRLTVV.

The chain combines TRBV15 with TRBJ1-2; D ambiguous. V lost 1 base to trimming and J lost 6 bases, with 12 bases between them. This CDR3 comprises 14 residues. Germline CDR1 reads LNHNV; CDR2 reads YYDKDF (reference sequence). CDR3 bases: TGTGCCACCAGCAGAGTGGTCCAGGCGCATGGCTACACCTTC. It yields the protein CATSRVVQAHGYTF.

The chain couples TRBV6-5 to TRBJ2-2; tentatively, D is TRBD1 (5 bases). This CDR3 is 16 amino acids long. The germline V gene encodes CDR1 MNHEY and CDR2 SVGAGI. Trimming stripped 2 bases from V and 3 bases from J, with 13 bases between. This CDR3 reads CASSYRGQGYTGELFF. CDR3 DNA sequence: TGTGCCAGCAGTTACAGAGGACAAGGGTACACCGGGGAGCTGTTTTTT.

This clone was seen once. The chain has TRBV7-2 and TRBJ1-2; TRBD1 is a possible D gene (6 bases). Germline V lookup: CDR1 SGHTA, CDR2 FQGNSA. V lost 3 bases to trimming and J lost 3 bases, with 14 bases between them. The CDR3 length is 15 residues. Written as DNA, the CDR3 is TGTGCCAGCAGCTTCACCCTCGGGGGCGACTATGGCTACACCTTC. This translates into CASSFTLGGDYGYTF. Filled out from reference TRBV7-2 and TRBJ1-2, the complete variable domain reads GAGVSQSPSNKVTEKGKDVELRCDPISGHTALYWYRQSLGQGLEFLIYFQGNSAPDKSGLPSDRFSAERTGGSVSTLTIQRTQQEDSAVYLCASSFTLGGDYGYTFGSGTRLTVV.

The J gene is TRBJ2-5, the V gene TRBV7-2; 7 nucleotides agree with TRBD2. This CDR3 comprises 13 residues. The germline V gene has CDR1 SGHTA and CDR2 FQGNSA. After removal of 6 bases from V and 3 bases from J, the junction contained 4 bases not matched to a gene. CDR3 sequence: CASSRGLEETQYF. The DNA for the CDR3 is TGTGCCAGCAGTCGAGGACTAGAAGAGACCCAGTACTTC. The full variable domain, rest sourced from reference TRBV7-2 and TRBJ2-5, is GAGVSQSPSNKVTEKGKDVELRCDPISGHTALYWYRQSLGQGLEFLIYFQGNSAPDKSGLPSDRFSAERTGGSVSTLTIQRTQQEDSAVYLCASSRGLEETQYFGPGTRLLVL.

This chain links TRBV27 with TRBJ2-3, with 7 positions matching TRBD1. The CDR3 loop spans 13 amino acids. V was clipped by 5 bases and J by 8 bases; unmatched bases: 7. Looked up from germline, CDR1 is MNHEY and CDR2 is SMNVEV (reference sequence). CDR3: CASSLDRVGTQYF. Written as DNA, the CDR3 is TGTGCCAGCAGTCTCGACAGGGTTGGTACGCAGTATTTT.

V and J are TRBV9 and TRBJ1-1, with D hard to call. Germline values: CDR1 SGDLS, CDR2 YYNGEE. CDR3 length: 12 residues. The ends were cut back, 3 bases at V and 10 bases at J, with 13 bases in the middle. CDR3 sequence: CASSEALMPAFF. As DNA, the CDR3 is TGTGCCAGCAGCGAAGCGTTAATGCCAGCTTTCTTT.

This clone was counted once. The chain combines TRBV25-1 with TRBJ1-6, with 7 positions matching TRBD1. Germline V gene lookup returns CDR1 MGHDK and CDR2 SYGVNS. CDR3 size: 15 residues. Unmatched junction bases numbered 9, after V lost 5 bases and J lost 8 bases. CDR3 residues: CASSRETGIYSPLHF. The DNA of the CDR3 is TGTGCCAGCAGTAGGGAGACAGGGATTTATTCACCCCTCCACTTT.

The chain recombines TRBV27 with TRBJ1-5; TRBD1 agrees at 8 bases. The CDR3 has 17 residues. CDR1 MNHEY and CDR2 SMNVEV come from the germline V gene (reference sequence). The trim removed 5 bases at V and 4 bases at J, leaving 13 bases unmatched. The CDR3 bases are TGTGCCAGCAGTCCCGCGACAGGGGAGTTTGGGAATCAGCCCCAGCATTTT. Protein product: CASSPATGEFGNQPQHF.

The rearrangement joins TRBV5-1 to TRBJ1-3; D is possibly TRBD1 (5 bases). CDR3 size: 15 residues. V was shortened by 0 bases and J by 4 bases, with 11 bases between the two germline ends. Germline-derived CDR1 and CDR2 are SGHRS and YFSETQ. The CDR3 DNA reads TGCGCCAGCAGCTTGGGCGGCAGGGTCGGAAACACCATATATTTT. Its protein product is CASSLGGRVGNTIYF.

This clone was counted a few times. The chain is built from TRBV2 and TRBJ1-2; no clear D. Germline loops: CDR1 SNHLY, CDR2 FYNNEI. The V end lost 3 bases, the J end lost 3 bases, and 8 bases lay between the germline ends. The CDR3 spans 13 residues. The CDR3 DNA sequence: TGTGCCAGCAGTGACCCGACCCACTATGGCTACACCTTC. Translating gives CASSDPTHYGYTF.

In DNA, the CDR3 is TGTGCCAGTAGTGGGCGAGGCAGGGCGAACACCGGGGAGCTGTTTTTT. This sequence encodes CASSGRGRANTGELFF. This chain joins TRBV19 and TRBJ2-2, with D perhaps TRBD1 (5 bases). The CDR3 loop spans 16 amino acids. V shed 5 bases and J shed 0 bases, with 13 bases lying between them. Germline V gene lookup returns CDR1 LNHDA and CDR2 SQIVND (reference sequence).

The rearrangement joins TRBV4-2 to TRBJ1-4; no firm D call. This CDR3 has 13 amino acids. Between the trimmed V and J ends, which lost 2 bases and 8 bases, there was a span of 9 bases. Germline CDR1 is LGHNA and CDR2 is YNFKEQ. The CDR3 spells CASSQNLDEKLFF. CDR3 coding DNA: TGTGCCAGCAGCCAAAATTTGGACGAAAAACTGTTTTTT.

This chain connects TRBV7-8 to TRBJ1-1, with 7 positions matching TRBD1. Per germline, CDR1 SGHVS and CDR2 FQNEAQ. V lost 5 bases and J lost 1; bases outside the gene matches: 4. This CDR3 has 14 residues. The CDR3 is CASSRRDRNTEAFF. DNA for the CDR3: TGTGCCAGCAGCCGACGGGACAGGAACACTGAAGCTTTCTTT.

The V gene is TRBV11-3, the J gene TRBJ2-7; possible D gene TRBD2, 6 bases. Trimming pared 0 bases from V and 0 bases from J, leaving 9 bases between. The CDR3 has 15 residues. Germline V gene sequence: CDR1 SGHNT, CDR2 YENEEA. The CDR3 nucleotides are TGTGCCAGCAGCTTAGAGGTGGGACTCTCCTACGAGCAGTACTTC. It codes for CASSLEVGLSYEQYF. Combining the CDR3 with reference TRBV11-3 and TRBJ2-7 gives the whole variable domain EAGVVQSPRYKIIEKKQPVAFWCNPISGHNTLYWYLQNLGQGPELLIRYENEEAVDDSQLPKDRFSAERLKGVDSTLKIQPAELGDSAVYLCASSLEVGLSYEQYFGPGTRLTVT.

The chain employs TRBV9 and TRBJ2-3; 14 bases are shared with TRBD2. From germline, CDR1 is SGDLS and CDR2 YYNGEE. Trimming took 2 bases from V and 2 from J; bases not matched to a gene: 10. CDR3 size: 19 residues. The CDR3 nucleotides are TGTGCCAGCAGCGTGAAGGGACTAGCGGGGGCCATTGACACAGATACGCAGTATTTT. This translates into CASSVKGLAGAIDTDTQYF.

This clone was picked up one time. V gene TRBV9 combines with J gene TRBJ2-1; D call uncertain. Trimming took off 1 base at V and 6 bases at J, with 11 bases between the two ends. The CDR3 runs 14 residues. Per germline, CDR1 SGDLS and CDR2 YYNGEE. CDR3 coding DNA: TGTGCCAGCAGCGTAATGCACCTGGTCAATGAGCAGTTCTTC. This encodes CASSVMHLVNEQFF.

The CDR3 spells CASSSSGTVGEQYV. CDR3 nucleotide sequence: TGTGCCAGCAGCTCATCGGGGACTGTTGGCGAGCAGTACGTC. The chain joins TRBV2 to TRBJ2-7; D is possibly TRBD2 (6 bases). Trimming took off 6 bases at V and 6 bases at J, with 18 bases between the two ends. CDR1 and CDR2 from the germline V gene are SNHLY and FYNNEI. The CDR3 totals 14 residues.

This clone was seen a handful of times. This rearrangement joins TRBV5-1 to TRBJ2-3; D gene uncertain. The V end was cut by 0 bases, the J end by 4 bases, with 6 bases between. Germline CDR1 is SGHRS and CDR2 is YFSETQ. The CDR3 extends over 13 amino acids. The CDR3 region is CASSLDGSDTQYF. The CDR3 DNA follows: TGCGCCAGCAGCTTGGACGGATCAGATACGCAGTATTTT.

This chain links TRBV6-4 with TRBJ1-5; D not resolved. V was cut by 5 bases and J by 0 bases, with 8 bases left in between. The CDR3 length is 14 residues. Germline V gene sequence: CDR1 MRHNA, CDR2 SNTAGT. In DNA, the CDR3 is TGTGCCAGCAGTAGTTTCCATAGCAATCAGCCCCAGCATTTT. Its translation is CASSSFHSNQPQHF.

The sample holds a few counts of this clone. The CDR3, as DNA: TGTGCCAGCAGTTCGCAACAGAATCAGCCCCAGCATTTT. It codes for CASSSQQNQPQHF. The chain employs TRBV6-5 and TRBJ1-5, with D unresolved. The CDR3 covers 13 residues. Germline-derived CDR1 and CDR2 are MNHEY and SVGAGI. V lost 4 bases and J lost 4, with 8 bases in between.

This chain links TRBV20-1 with TRBJ1-4; D gene ambiguous. Trimming took 6 bases from V and 5 from J, leaving 7 bases between them. In germline, CDR1 is DFQATT, CDR2 SNEGSKA (reference sequence). This CDR3 comprises 11 residues. The CDR3 sequence: CSALKNEKLFF. As DNA, the CDR3 is TGCAGTGCCCTTAAGAATGAAAAACTGTTTTTT.